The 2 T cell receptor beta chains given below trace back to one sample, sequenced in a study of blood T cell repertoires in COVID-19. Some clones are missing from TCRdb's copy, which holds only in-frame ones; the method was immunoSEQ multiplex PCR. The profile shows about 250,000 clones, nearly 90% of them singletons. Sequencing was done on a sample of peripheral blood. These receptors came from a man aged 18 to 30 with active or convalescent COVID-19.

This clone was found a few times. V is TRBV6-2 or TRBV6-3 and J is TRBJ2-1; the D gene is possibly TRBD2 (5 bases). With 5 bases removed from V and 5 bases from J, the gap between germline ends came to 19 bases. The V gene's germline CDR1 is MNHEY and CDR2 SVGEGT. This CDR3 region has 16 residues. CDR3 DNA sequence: TGTGCCAGCAGTCAAAACGAGCGGCTTTTGAACAATGAGCAGTTCTTC. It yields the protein CASSQNERLLNNEQFF.

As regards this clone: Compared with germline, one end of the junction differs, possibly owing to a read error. The CDR3 nucleotides read TGTGCCAGCAGTAACCCCGGACAGGGGAGGTACGGGCAGTACTTC. The encoded protein is CASSNPGQGRYGQYF. The gene calls are TRBV6-5 and TRBJ2-7, with 9 positions matching TRBD1. The CDR3 consists of 15 residues. Germline CDR1 is MNHEY and CDR2 is SVGAGI.